These T cell receptor beta chains were read from a single sample in a study of shared clonotypes between healthy human individuals. TCRdb's copy holds only in-frame clones and misses some; the assay was immunoSEQ multiplex PCR. The sample yields around 600,000 clones, approximately 95% seen once. Sequencing was carried out using naive CD8+ T cells sorted from blood. These receptors were collected from a woman between 25 and 40 years old in good health. Each CDR3 is given with its conserved first and last residue. D genes are given only for firm matches. Clone size, where shown, is once, few, many, or a class for clones that have expanded.

clone_size	v_call	d_call	j_call	cdr3_aa	cdr3_nt
.	TRBV28	TRBD1	TRBJ1-2	CASSSPTGDGYTF	TGTGCCAGCAGTTCCCCAACAGGGGATGGCTACACCTTC
.	TRBV27	TRBD2	TRBJ2-7	CASRLAGGNYEQYF	TGTGCCAGCAGATTAGCGGGAGGAAACTACGAGCAGTACTTC
.	TRBV11-2	.	TRBJ2-3	CASSSGPRTDTQYF	TGTGCCAGCAGCTCAGGGCCCCGCACAGATACGCAGTATTTT
.	TRBV6-6	.	TRBJ1-5	CASSPGPSNQPQHF	TGTGCCAGCAGCCCGGGACCTAGCAATCAGCCCCAGCATTTT
once	TRBV5-1	.	TRBJ2-1	CASSLERYNEQFF	TGCGCCAGCAGCTTAGAACGGTACAATGAGCAGTTCTTC
.	TRBV11-2	TRBD2	TRBJ2-2	CASSFFGGAGELFF	TGTGCCAGCAGCTTCTTCGGGGGGGCCGGGGAGCTGTTTTTT
once	TRBV29-1	.	TRBJ2-3	CSALLETDTQYF	TGCAGCGCCCTACTAGAAACAGATACGCAGTATTTT
once	TRBV19	.	TRBJ1-2	CASTSETGNYGYTF	.
.	TRBV13	TRBD2	TRBJ2-1	CASSLGLAGGGEQFF	TGTGCCAGCAGCCTGGGACTAGCGGGAGGGGGTGAGCAGTTCTTC
.	TRBV28	TRBD1	TRBJ2-1	CASSYPTGEQFF	TGTGCCAGCAGTTACCCGACAGGGGAGCAGTTCTTC
once	TRBV11-2	.	TRBJ2-3	CASSSLSTDTQYF	TGTGCCAGCAGCTCATTATCCACAGATACGCAGTATTTT
.	TRBV27	.	TRBJ2-7	CASQSDYGTSYEQYF	TGTGCCAGTCAGTCAGATTACGGTACCTCCTACGAGCAGTACTTC
.	TRBV14	.	TRBJ2-3	CASSPRTTTSTDTQYF	TGTGCCAGCAGCCCCCGGACGACGACCTCGACCGATACGCAGTATTTT
.	TRBV28	.	TRBJ1-2	CASQTTQGRANYGYTF	TGTGCCAGCCAAACCACCCAGGGCCGAGCTAACTATGGCTACACCTTC
.	TRBV7-9	.	TRBJ1-5	CASSPSTGGGQPQHF	TGTGCCAGCAGCCCCTCAACCGGGGGGGGTCAGCCCCAGCATTTT
.	TRBV14	.	TRBJ2-2	CASSRRTWAEAAGELFF	TGTGCCAGCAGCCGAAGGACTTGGGCGGAAGCGGCCGGGGAGCTGTTTTTT
.	TRBV5-4	TRBD1	TRBJ1-1	CASSLDRASNTEAFF	TGTGCCAGCAGCCTGGACAGGGCGTCAAACACTGAAGCTTTCTTT
.	TRBV5-6	.	TRBJ2-7	CASSAAGPSEQYF	TGTGCCAGCTCCGCGGCAGGGCCGTCCGAGCAGTACTTC
.	TRBV4-1	.	TRBJ2-2	CASSQGGELFF	TGCGCCAGCAGCCAAGGCGGGGAGCTGTTTTTT
.	TRBV10-3	TRBD2	TRBJ2-7	CATVGERGDAYEQYF	TGTGCCACCGTGGGGGAGCGGGGGGATGCCTACGAGCAGTACTTC
once	TRBV5-4	TRBD2	TRBJ2-1	CASSLSGSGNEQFF	TGTGCCAGCAGCTTGAGCGGGAGCGGCAATGAGCAGTTCTTC
.	TRBV11-2	.	TRBJ2-7	CASSTSVGDASYEQYF	TGTGCCAGCAGCACCTCTGTGGGAGACGCCTCCTACGAGCAGTACTTC
.	TRBV6-6	.	TRBJ2-7	CASKGTGDYEQYF	TGTGCCAGCAAGGGGACCGGAGACTACGAGCAGTACTTC
.	TRBV7-2	.	TRBJ1-2	CASSPDSSWSRYGYTF	TGTGCCAGCAGCCCCGACAGCAGTTGGAGTCGGTATGGCTACACCTTC
.	TRBV27	.	TRBJ2-2	CASSPGTYTGELFF	TGTGCCAGTAGTCCCGGGACATACACCGGGGAGCTGTTTTTT
.	TRBV27	.	TRBJ2-1	CASSTELANEQFF	TGTGCCAGCAGTACAGAACTAGCAAATGAGCAGTTCTTC
.	TRBV6-1	TRBD1	TRBJ2-7	CASRTLRQGVIEQYF	TGTGCCAGCAGGACATTACGACAGGGTGTAATCGAGCAGTACTTC
.	TRBV23-1	.	TRBJ2-7	CASSQSGGYEQYF	TGCGCCAGCAGTCAATCGGGGGGTTACGAGCAGTACTTC
.	TRBV11-1	TRBD1	TRBJ2-1	CASSILTGGSYNEQFF	TGTGCCAGCAGCATCCTAACAGGGGGCTCCTACAATGAGCAGTTCTTC
.	TRBV27	.	TRBJ1-5	CASFSPGAGQPQHF	TGTGCCAGCTTTTCTCCGGGCGCTGGTCAGCCCCAGCATTTT
.	TRBV7-9	.	TRBJ2-7	CASSLVGQRGEQYF	TGTGCCAGCAGCTTAGTGGGCCAACGGGGCGAGCAGTACTTC
.	TRBV28	.	TRBJ2-1	CASSFAGVNNEQFF	TGTGCCAGCAGTTTCGCAGGGGTCAACAATGAGCAGTTCTTC
.	TRBV6-1	.	TRBJ2-7	CASSEGRGSYEQYF	TGTGCCAGCAGTGAGGGACGGGGCTCCTACGAGCAGTACTTC
.	TRBV25-1	.	TRBJ1-4	CASSESPGGLGEKLFF	TGTGCCAGCAGTGAATCTCCGGGGGGATTAGGTGAAAAACTGTTTTTT
once	TRBV28	.	TRBJ2-2	CASSLRYRSKNTGELFF	TGTGCCAGCAGTTTAAGGTATCGGAGCAAGAACACCGGGGAGCTGTTTTTT
.	TRBV18	.	TRBJ2-1	CASSPPKGSYNEQFF	TGTGCCAGCTCACCACCCAAGGGTTCCTACAATGAGCAGTTCTTC
.	TRBV28	TRBD2	TRBJ2-7	CASSFAGLNYEQYF	TGTGCCAGCAGTTTCGCGGGACTAAACTACGAGCAGTACTTC
.	TRBV6-1	TRBD2	TRBJ2-5	CASSEAPAGAPQETQYF	TGTGCCAGCAGTGAAGCTCCGGCGGGAGCCCCCCAAGAGACCCAGTACTTC
.	TRBV27	TRBD1	TRBJ2-3	CASSFDRAPSDTQYF	TGTGCCAGCAGTTTCGACAGGGCCCCTTCAGATACGCAGTATTTT
.	TRBV27	TRBD1	TRBJ2-3	CASSVEPPPDRASVDF	TGTGCCAGCAGTGTAGAACCCCCACCGGACAGGGCCTCCGTGGATTTT